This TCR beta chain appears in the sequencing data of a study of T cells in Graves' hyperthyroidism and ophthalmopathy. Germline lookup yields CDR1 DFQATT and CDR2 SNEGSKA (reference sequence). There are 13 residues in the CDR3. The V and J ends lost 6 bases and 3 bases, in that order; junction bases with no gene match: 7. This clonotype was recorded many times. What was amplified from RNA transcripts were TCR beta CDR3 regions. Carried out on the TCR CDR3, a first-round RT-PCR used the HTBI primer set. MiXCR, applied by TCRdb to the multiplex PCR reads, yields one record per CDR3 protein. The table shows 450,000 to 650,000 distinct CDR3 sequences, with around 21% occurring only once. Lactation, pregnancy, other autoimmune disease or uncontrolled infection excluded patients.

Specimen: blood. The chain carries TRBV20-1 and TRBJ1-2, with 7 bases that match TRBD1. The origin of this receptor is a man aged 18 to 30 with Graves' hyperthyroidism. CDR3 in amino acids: CSARGQGDYGYTF. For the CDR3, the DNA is TGCAGTGCCCGGGGGCAGGGGGACTATGGCTACACCTTC.